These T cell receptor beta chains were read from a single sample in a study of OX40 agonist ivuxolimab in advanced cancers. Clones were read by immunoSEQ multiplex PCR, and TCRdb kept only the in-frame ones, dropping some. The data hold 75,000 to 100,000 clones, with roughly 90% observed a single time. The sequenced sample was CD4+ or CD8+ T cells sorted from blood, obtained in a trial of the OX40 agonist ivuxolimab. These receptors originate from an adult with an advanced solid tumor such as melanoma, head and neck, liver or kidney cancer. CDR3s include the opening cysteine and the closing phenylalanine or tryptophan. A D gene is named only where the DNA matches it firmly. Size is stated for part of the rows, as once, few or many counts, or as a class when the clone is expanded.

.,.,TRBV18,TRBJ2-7,TGTGCCAGCTCCCCGTCGAGTCGGGTCTACGAGCAGTACTTC,CASSPSSRVYEQYF
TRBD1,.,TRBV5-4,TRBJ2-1,TGTGCCAGCAGCCAAGAGGGGGCGGTAGGAGGACAGCAGTTCTTC,CASSQEGAVGGQQFF
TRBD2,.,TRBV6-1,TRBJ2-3,TGTGCCAGCAGTTGGGCGGGGGGTACAGATACGCAGTATTTT,CASSWAGGTDTQYF
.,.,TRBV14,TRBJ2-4,TGTGCCAGCAGCGTACAAAAAAAGGGGGTTCAGTACTTC,CASSVQKKGVQYF
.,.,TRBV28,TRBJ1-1,TGTGCCAGCGGAACTTATTGGGCGGCCGCTGAAGCTTTCTTT,CASGTYWAAAEAFF
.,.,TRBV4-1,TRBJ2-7,TGCGCCAGCAGCCAAAAGACTAGCTACGAGCAGTACTTC,CASSQKTSYEQYF
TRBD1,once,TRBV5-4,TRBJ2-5,TGTGCCAGCAGCTTGGCTGGAGACAGGGGAAAGACCCAGTACTTC,CASSLAGDRGKTQYF
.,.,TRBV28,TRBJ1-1,TGTGCCAGCAGGGGGGGGCCCACTGAAGCTTTCTTT,CASRGGPTEAFF
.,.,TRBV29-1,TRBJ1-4,TGCAGCGTTGAGAGGAGGGTGGGTGAAAAACTGTTTTTT,CSVERRVGEKLFF
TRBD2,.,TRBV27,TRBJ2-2,TGTGCCAGCAGTTTATATAGCGGGGCGAACACCGGGGAGCTGTTTTTT,CASSLYSGANTGELFF
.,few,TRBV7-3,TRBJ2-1,TGTGCCAGCAGCTTATCGGGGGACGAGCAGTTCTTC,CASSLSGDEQFF
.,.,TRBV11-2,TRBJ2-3,TGTGCCAGCAGCTTAGATGGGAGAGGGGTCGGCACAGATACGCAGTATTTT,CASSLDGRGVGTDTQYF
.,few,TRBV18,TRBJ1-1,TGTGCCAGCTCACCAAATTTAGCTGAAGCTTTCTTT,CASSPNLAEAFF
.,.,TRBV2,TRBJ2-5,TGTGCCAGCAACTGGGGGAGCTGGGGGGAGACCCAGTACTTC,CASNWGSWGETQYF
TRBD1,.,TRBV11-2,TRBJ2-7,TGTGCCAGCAGCTCCGTGCAGGGGGCCTACGAGCAGTACTTC,CASSSVQGAYEQYF
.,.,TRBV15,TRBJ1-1,TGTGCCACCAGCAGAGGGGGCGCCTTGGGCACTGAAGCTTTCTTT,CATSRGGALGTEAFF
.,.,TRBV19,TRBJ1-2,TGTGCCAGTAGTCCCCAGGGGAGGAACTATGGCTACACCTTC,CASSPQGRNYGYTF
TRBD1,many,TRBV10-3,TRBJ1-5,TGTGCCACCGGACAGGGGCAGGGTCAGCCCCAGCATTTT,CATGQGQGQPQHF
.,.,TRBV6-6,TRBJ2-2,TGTGCCAGCAGAGCAGGGGGGGACACCGGGGAGCTGTTTTTT,CASRAGGDTGELFF
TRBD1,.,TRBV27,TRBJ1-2,TGTGCCAGCAGTCAGGACAGGGGAAGTTACTATGGCTACACCTTC,CASSQDRGSYYGYTF
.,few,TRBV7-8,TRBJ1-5,TGTGCCAGCAGCTTAGAGCACCGTCAGCCCCAGCATTTT,CASSLEHRQPQHF
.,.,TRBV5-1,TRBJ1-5,TGCGCCAGCAGCTTGGGTCCCGGGGGCGGAATTTTTCAGCCCCAGCATTTT,CASSLGPGGGIFQPQHF
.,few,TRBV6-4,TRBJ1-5,TGTGCCAGCAATATCTACGGGACTCCGGGGGGCAATCAGCCCCAGCATTTT,CASNIYGTPGGNQPQHF
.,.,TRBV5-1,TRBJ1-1,TGCGCCAGCAGCATGACGGCAGGGTTTAACACTGAAGCTTTCTTT,CASSMTAGFNTEAFF
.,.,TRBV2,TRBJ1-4,TGTGCCACGGGGGGGAGGGACGGAGAAAAACTGTTTTTT,CATGGRDGEKLFF
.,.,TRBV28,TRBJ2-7,TGTGCCAGCAGTTCACCGAGCTCCTACGAGCAGTACTTC,CASSSPSSYEQYF
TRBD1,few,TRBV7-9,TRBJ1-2,TGTGCCAGCAGCTTCGATCAGGGGGCGCGGAATGGCTACACCTTC,CASSFDQGARNGYTF